This TCR beta chain was recovered during a study of identical twins. Study-level points and caveats: Excess sharing between twins was weaker in beta out-of-frame sequences.

Germline values: CDR1 LGHDT, CDR2 YNNKEL (reference sequence). This CDR3 region has 15 residues. V was clipped by 4 bases and J by 3 bases; unmatched bases: 6. cDNA carried unique molecular identifiers, and a universal primer site was added by template switching. TCRdb reprocessed the 5' RACE reads via MiXCR and lists one record per CDR3 protein. Of approximately 240,000 distinct CDR3 sequences in the sample, 11% to 15% were seen once. This clonotype was seen a handful of times. What it recognizes is unknown. The TCR originated in a woman aged 18-29 years in good health. V is TRBV3-1 and J is TRBJ2-1; TRBD2 agrees at 7 bases. Source material: memory (CD45RO+) T cells sorted from blood. This chain's CDR3 is CASSPIPGGYNEQFF. CDR3 DNA: TGTGCCAGCAGCCCGATTCCGGGGGGCTACAATGAGCAGTTCTTC.